This passage covers 25 T cell receptor beta chains from one sample sequenced in a study of blood T cell repertoires in COVID-19 (dated by TCRdb to about 2020). Libraries came from the immunoSEQ multiplex PCR assay. TCRdb's version of the immuneACCESS table is confined to in-frame rearrangements and falls short of the full clone set. An unresolved V gene accounts for under half of the shortfall where checked; the remainder is of unknown origin. In all, the sample holds approximately 74,000 clones, and 85% to 90% of those were seen once. The ten largest make up 1.5% to 2% of the sample. What was sequenced was peripheral blood. The receptors derive from a woman aged 80 or older with active or convalescent COVID-19.

This clone has a single count. V gene TRBV7-7 combines with J gene TRBJ2-3; tentative D call: TRBD2 (5 bases). Germline V CDR1 and CDR2: SSHAT, FNYEAQ (reference sequence). Trimming pared 6 bases from V and 4 bases from J, leaving 17 bases between. CDR3 size: 15 residues. The CDR3 DNA sequence: TGTGCCAGCAGTCTACTCCCGAGGGAGTCAGATACGCAGTATTTT. It encodes CASSLLPRESDTQYF.

Here the CDR3 reads CASREGASGNTIYF. Written as DNA, the CDR3 is TGTGCCAGCAGGGAGGGGGCGTCTGGAAACACCATATATTTT. The chain couples TRBV9 to TRBJ1-3, with 7 bases aligning to TRBD1. The V gene end was trimmed by 5 bases and the J gene end by 1 base; junction bases not matched to a gene: 3. The CDR3 has 14 amino acids. CDR1 SGDLS and CDR2 YYNGEE come from the germline V gene. The full variable domain, completed using reference TRBV9 and TRBJ1-3, is DSGVTQTPKHLITATGQRVTLRCSPRSGDLSVYWYQQSLDQGLQFLIQYYNGEERAKGNILERFSAQQFPDLHSELNLSSLELGDSALYFCASREGASGNTIYFGEGSWLTVV.

The chain links TRBV19 to TRBJ1-1; 8 bases line up with TRBD1. CDR3 length: 13 residues. J gave up 4 bases and V 5 bases, and 3 bases lay outside the gene matches. From germline, CDR1 is LNHDA and CDR2 SQIVND (reference sequence). The CDR3 nucleotides are TGTGCCAGTAGTGAACAGGGGGGCACTGAAGCTTTCTTT. Residues: CASSEQGGTEAFF. The full variable domain, its missing parts supplied by reference TRBV19 and TRBJ1-1, is DGGITQSPKYLFRKEGQNVTLSCEQNLNHDAMYWYRQDPGQGLRLIYYSQIVNDFQKGDIAEGYSVSREKKESFPLTVTSAQKNPTAFYLCASSEQGGTEAFFGQGTRLTVV.

This chain uses TRBV5-4 with TRBJ2-5; the D is unclear. Germline V gene sequence: CDR1 SGHNT, CDR2 YYREEE (reference sequence). V was pared by 0 bases and J by 5 bases, with 11 bases between. The CDR3 runs 14 residues. The CDR3 DNA reads TGTGCCAGCAGCTTGGTTGGTGGAGAGGAGACCCAGTACTTC. It encodes CASSLVGGEETQYF. Full variable domain (missing parts from reference TRBV5-4 and TRBJ2-5): ETGVTQSPTHLIKTRGQQVTLRCSSQSGHNTVSWYQQALGQGPQFIFQYYREEENGRGNFPPRFSGLQFPNYSSELNVNALELDDSALYLCASSLVGGEETQYFGPGTRLLVL.

V usage is TRBV5-1 and J usage is TRBJ1-1, with 7 bases that match TRBD1. After removal of 3 bases from V and 3 bases from J, the junction contained 11 bases not matched to a gene. In germline, CDR1 is SGHRS, CDR2 YFSETQ. CDR3 length equals 16 residues. The CDR3: CASSSGTASGDTEAFF. CDR3 bases: TGCGCCAGCAGCTCCGGGACAGCGTCGGGGGACACTGAAGCTTTCTTT.

This chain uses TRBV7-9 with TRBJ2-3; maybe TRBD1 (6 bases). Germline values: CDR1 SEHNR, CDR2 FQNEAQ (reference sequence). V shed 3 bases and J shed 4 bases, with 14 bases lying between them. There are 15 residues in the CDR3. CDR3 sequence reads: CASSFRGGSADTQYF. CDR3 nucleotide sequence: TGTGCCAGCAGCTTCCGAGGGGGAAGCGCAGATACGCAGTATTTT. The complete variable domain, with remaining parts taken from reference TRBV7-9 and TRBJ2-3, reads DTGVSQNPRHKITKRGQNVTFRCDPISEHNRLYWYRQTLGQGPEFLTYFQNEAQLEKSRLLSDRFSAERPKGSFSTLEIQRTEQGDSAMYLCASSFRGGSADTQYFGPGTRLTVL.

The chain recombines TRBV5-6 with TRBJ2-2, with TRBD1 matching over 7 bases. Unmatched junction bases numbered 11, after V lost 0 bases and J lost 6 bases. CDR3 length equals 17 residues. Germline V gives CDR1 SGHDT, CDR2 YYEEEE. The chain's CDR3 is CASSLALTGSSSGELFF. CDR3 DNA: TGTGCCAGCAGCTTGGCCTTGACAGGGTCATCCTCCGGGGAGCTGTTTTTT.

On this clone: At one of its ends the junction is not consistent with the germline gene, which may arise from a read error. The CDR3 nucleotides read TGCGCCAGCAGTGAGCCCGACTTC. It yields the protein CASSEPDF. This sequence joins TRBV10-1 and TRBJ2-5, with D uncertain. The germline V gene encodes CDR1 WNHNN and CDR2 SYGVQD (reference sequence). The CDR3 runs to 8 residues.

This clone has just a few counts. The V and J genes are TRBV7-8 and TRBJ2-1; 11 nucleotides agree with TRBD2. This CDR3 has 16 amino acids. Germline lookup yields CDR1 SGHVS and CDR2 FQNEAQ. J was trimmed by 8 bases and V by 0 bases; bases with no gene match: 6. CDR3 amino acids: CASSLALGLAGHEQFF. The CDR3 coding sequence is TGTGCCAGCAGCTTAGCGCTCGGACTAGCGGGCCATGAGCAGTTCTTC. The full variable domain, completed using reference TRBV7-8 and TRBJ2-1, is GAGVSQSPRYKVAKRGQDVALRCDPISGHVSLFWYQQALGQGPEFLTYFQNEAQLDKSGLPSDRFFAERPEGSVSTLKIQRTQQEDSAVYLCASSLALGLAGHEQFFGPGTRLTVL.

This rearrangement joins TRBV4-3 to TRBJ1-1; D ambiguous. Germline V gene data show CDR1 as LGHNA and CDR2 as YSLEER. This CDR3 is built from 15 residues. The V end was cut by 5 bases, the J end by 6 bases, with 19 bases between. CDR3 bases: TGCGCCAGCAGCAAAAAGGCGGGAGATGGGGCTGAAGCTTTCTTT. It translates to CASSKKAGDGAEAFF.

V and J are TRBV13 and TRBJ1-3; TRBD1 aligns across 9 bases. This CDR3 has 15 amino acids. Germline V lookup: CDR1 PRHDT, CDR2 FYEKMQ (reference sequence). V dropped 4 bases and J dropped 2; count of bases not matched to a gene: 3. Written as DNA, the CDR3 is TGTGCCAGCAGCTGGGGGACAGGGCCTGGAAACACCATATATTTT. This translates into CASSWGTGPGNTIYF.

This chain uses TRBV13 with TRBJ2-7; 11 nucleotides line up with TRBD1. V lost 5 bases and J lost 4; bases outside the gene matches: 7. CDR3 length: 15 residues. Germline-derived CDR1 and CDR2 are PRHDT and FYEKMQ (reference sequence). This chain's CDR3 is CASSPGGQGEYEQYF. CDR3 nucleotides: TGTGCCAGCAGCCCGGGGGGACAGGGGGAATACGAGCAGTACTTC. Full variable domain (missing parts from reference TRBV13 and TRBJ2-7): AAGVIQSPRHLIKEKRETATLKCYPIPRHDTVYWYQQGPGQDPQFLISFYEKMQSDKGSIPDRFSAQQFSDYHSELNMSSLELGDSALYFCASSPGGQGEYEQYFGPGTRLTVT.

The genes are TRBV27 and TRBJ1-5; TRBD1 is a possible D gene (6 bases). Trimming removed 6 bases at V and 5 bases at J, with 17 bases between. The germline V gene has CDR1 MNHEY and CDR2 SMNVEV (reference sequence). The length of the CDR3 is 15 residues. CDR3 in amino acids: CASRSGEFNYQPQHF. The CDR3, as DNA: TGTGCCAGCAGGTCAGGGGAATTTAATTATCAGCCCCAGCATTTT.

This clone was seen just once. This chain joins TRBV5-4 and TRBJ1-6, with 10 bases aligning to TRBD1. Germline lookup yields CDR1 SGHNT and CDR2 YYREEE (reference sequence). Trimming took 0 bases from V and 7 from J; bases not matched to a gene: 7. The CDR3 totals 17 residues. CDR3 residues: CASSLGLGTGENSPLHF. The CDR3 DNA reads TGTGCCAGCAGCTTGGGGCTCGGGACAGGGGAAAATTCACCCCTCCACTTT. The full variable domain, completed using reference TRBV5-4 and TRBJ1-6, is ETGVTQSPTHLIKTRGQQVTLRCSSQSGHNTVSWYQQALGQGPQFIFQYYREEENGRGNFPPRFSGLQFPNYSSELNVNALELDDSALYLCASSLGLGTGENSPLHFGNGTRLTVT.

The V call is TRBV9, the J call TRBJ1-1; 11 bases are shared with TRBD1. CDR1 is SGDLS, CDR2 YYNGEE, per germline. The junction had 12 bases not matched to a gene; V was cut back by 3 bases and J by 5 bases. This CDR3 comprises 17 residues. The CDR3 protein is CASSERTGGILGTEAFF. For the CDR3, the DNA is TGTGCCAGCAGCGAACGGACAGGGGGCATCCTGGGGACTGAAGCTTTCTTT.

Here the CDR3 reads CASSFNRGEAFF. Here the CDR3 DNA reads TGTGCCAGCAGCTTTAACAGGGGCGAGGCTTTCTTT. The V call is TRBV7-9, the J call TRBJ1-1, with 7 nucleotides matching TRBD1. V shed 3 bases and J 11 bases; nucleotides not matched to a gene: 6. This CDR3 is built from 12 residues. Germline V lookup: CDR1 SEHNR, CDR2 FQNEAQ (reference sequence).

This clone occurred a few times. The CDR3 DNA reads TGTGCCAGCAGCTGGCGGGACAGGGTGACCTATGGCTACACCTTC. Translated: CASSWRDRVTYGYTF. The gene calls are TRBV5-4 and TRBJ1-2, with 9 bases identical to TRBD1. The CDR3 is 15 residues long. The V segment lost 3 bases and the J segment 4 bases; nucleotides outside the gene matches: 7. Germline CDR1 is SGHNT and CDR2 is YYREEE (reference sequence).

The V call is TRBV4-3, the J call TRBJ2-7, with 9 positions matching TRBD2. This CDR3 spans 16 amino acids. V dropped 0 bases and J dropped 5; count of bases not matched to a gene: 8. Looked up from germline, CDR1 is LGHNA and CDR2 is YSLEER. The CDR3 DNA reads as TGCGCCAGCAGCCAAGATGAAGGGCGGGGGGGCAACGAGCAGTACTTC. Translation: CASSQDEGRGGNEQYF.

This clone was counted between two and nine times. The chain couples TRBV2 to TRBJ2-6; no definite D call. Looked up from germline, CDR1 is SNHLY and CDR2 is FYNNEI. This CDR3 is 17 amino acids long. Between the trimmed V and J ends, which lost 1 base and 0 bases, there was a span of 10 bases. Here the CDR3 reads CASSEERVSSGANVLTF. The CDR3 DNA sequence: TGTGCCAGCAGTGAAGAAAGAGTGAGCTCTGGGGCCAACGTCCTGACTTTC.

The J gene is TRBJ2-1, the V gene TRBV4-3; the match to TRBD2 covers 7 bases. The V and J ends lost 0 bases and 7 bases, in that order; junction bases with no gene match: 9. The CDR3 extends over 16 amino acids. Germline loops: CDR1 LGHNA, CDR2 YSLEER. CDR3 sequence reads: CASSQEWEGLWNEQFF. In DNA form, the CDR3 reads TGCGCCAGCAGCCAAGAATGGGAGGGCCTATGGAATGAGCAGTTCTTC.

This clone is a singleton in its sample. CDR3 in amino acids: CASSLFHAGAYEQYF. The CDR3 DNA follows: TGTGCCAGCAGCTTATTCCACGCAGGGGCCTACGAGCAGTACTTC. The chain is built from TRBV11-2 and TRBJ2-7; tentative D call: TRBD1 (6 bases). Germline CDR1 is SGHAT and CDR2 is FQNNGV. V lost 2 bases, J lost 2 bases, and 13 bases lay in between. The CDR3 has 15 amino acids.

V and J are TRBV6-5 and TRBJ2-5; D unclear. The CDR3 sequence is 13 residues long. V was clipped by 3 bases and J by 5 bases, with 10 bases between them. Germline loops: CDR1 MNHEY, CDR2 SVGAGI. The CDR3 protein is CASSYVGSETQYF. As DNA, the CDR3 is TGTGCCAGCAGTTATGTCGGGTCGGAGACCCAGTACTTC.

V and J are TRBV5-1 and TRBJ2-1; D perhaps matches TRBD1 (6 bases). V shed 0 bases and J shed 8 bases, with 9 bases lying between them. CDR1 SGHRS and CDR2 YFSETQ come from the germline V gene. The CDR3 runs to 13 residues. The chain's CDR3 is CASSLAGGHEQFF. DNA of the CDR3: TGCGCCAGCAGCTTGGCTGGGGGCCATGAGCAGTTCTTC.

In DNA, the CDR3 is TGTGCCAGTAGTATACAGGGGGAGGCAGATACGCAGTATTTT. The encoded protein is CASSIQGEADTQYF. The V gene is TRBV19, the J gene TRBJ2-3; perhaps TRBD1 as D (7 bases). The V gene lost 2 bases and the J gene lost 4 bases, with 10 bases spanning the gap. This CDR3 is 14 amino acids long. Germline lookup yields CDR1 LNHDA and CDR2 SQIVND (reference sequence).

This chain connects TRBV19 to TRBJ2-1; no definite D call. CDR1 and CDR2 from the germline V gene are LNHDA and SQIVND (reference sequence). The length of the CDR3 is 14 residues. V was cut by 2 bases and J by 7 bases, with 12 bases left in between. CDR3 region: CASSIPSLSNEQFF. The CDR3 nucleotides are TGTGCCAGTAGTATACCCTCTCTAAGTAATGAGCAGTTCTTC.